A single sample gave rise to the 19 T cell receptor beta chains below, sequenced in a study of regulatory dendritic cells for organ transplantation (dated by TCRdb to 2015 to 2018). Sorted T cell subsets were CFSE-labeled and co-cultured for approximately 5 days with allogeneic regulatory or mature dendritic cells at a 1:10 DC:T ratio. The library was built by means of the immunoSEQ multiplex PCR assay. The table was pulled from immuneACCESS by TCRdb, which kept in-frame rearrangements only. Such tables lose some clones; where checked, under half of the loss comes from unresolved V genes, and the rest has no known cause. The sample profile shows 12,000 or so clones; about 70% of them were found once. In total, the top ten clones hold roughly 0.6% of the sample. These TCRs are of unknown antigen specificity. Sample: naive CD4+ T cells from blood cultured with regulatory dendritic cells. Sample cell subset or site, as interpreted from the label and publication: CD45RA+ naive T cells. The receptor source for this set is a human donor in good health.

The rearrangement uses TRBV7-9 and TRBJ2-2; no reliable D call. Trimming shortened V by 5 bases and J by 4 bases, and 5 bases separated the two germline ends. This CDR3 region has 12 residues. The germline gives CDR1 SEHNR, CDR2 FQNEAQ (reference sequence). CDR3 nucleotide sequence: TGTGCCAGCAGCCCGCGCACCGGGGAGCTGTTTTTT. Protein product: CASSPRTGELFF.

The chain uses TRBV7-2 and TRBJ2-3; D not resolved. Trimming removed 5 bases at V and 2 bases at J, with 5 bases between. This CDR3 region has 12 residues. Germline CDR1 SGHTA, CDR2 FQGNSA. The CDR3 region is CASSPVTDTQYF. The CDR3 coding sequence is TGTGCCAGCAGCCCCGTCACAGATACGCAGTATTTT. The variable domain in full, completed from reference TRBV7-2 and TRBJ2-3, reads GAGVSQSPSNKVTEKGKDVELRCDPISGHTALYWYRQSLGQGLEFLIYFQGNSAPDKSGLPSDRFSAERTGGSVSTLTIQRTQQEDSAVYLCASSPVTDTQYFGPGTRLTVL.

This clone has only a few counts. The chain has TRBV27 and TRBJ2-5; 15 bases align to TRBD2. The CDR3 has 16 residues. After removal of 2 bases from V and 7 bases from J, the junction contained 5 bases not matched to a gene. The germline V gene encodes CDR1 MNHEY and CDR2 SMNVEV (reference sequence). CDR3 sequence (DNA): TGTGCCAGCAGTTTAGGGACTAGCGGGGGGCTAGTGACCCAGTACTTC. Protein sequence: CASSLGTSGGLVTQYF.

J is TRBJ2-5 and V is TRBV7-3; 7 bases agree with TRBD2. The length of the CDR3 is 14 residues. V shed 4 bases, J shed 2 bases, and the junction held 4 bases outside the gene matches. Germline CDR1 and CDR2: SGHTA and FQGTGA. Written as DNA, the CDR3 is TGTGCCAGCAGCTCAAGCGGGGCACAAGAGACCCAGTACTTC. Translation gives CASSSSGAQETQYF.

The V and J genes are TRBV19 and TRBJ1-2, with a tentative D call TRBD1 (5 bases). The CDR3 sequence is 14 residues long. The germline CDR1 and CDR2 sequences are LNHDA and SQIVND (reference sequence). Trimming took 5 bases from V and 8 from J, leaving 18 bases between them. This CDR3 reads CASSSRDRYWGYTF. The CDR3 region has the DNA TGTGCCAGTAGTTCCCGCGACAGATACTGGGGCTACACCTTC. Full variable domain (rest looked up from reference TRBV19 and TRBJ1-2): DGGITQSPKYLFRKEGQNVTLSCEQNLNHDAMYWYRQDPGQGLRLIYYSQIVNDFQKGDIAEGYSVSREKKESFPLTVTSAQKNPTAFYLCASSSRDRYWGYTFGSGTRLTVV.

This clone has just a few counts. The gene calls are TRBV11-3 and TRBJ2-7; possibly TRBD1 for D (5 bases). CDR1 and CDR2 from the germline V gene are SGHNT and YENEEA. V lost 4 bases and J 5 bases, leaving 21 bases between the germline ends. This CDR3 has 16 residues. The DNA of the CDR3 is TGTGCCAGCAGCTATGCTCCCCGACAGACTCTTGACGAGCAGTACTTC. It translates to CASSYAPRQTLDEQYF.

This chain joins TRBV7-2 and TRBJ1-2; a possible D gene is TRBD1 (5 bases). Germline loops: CDR1 SGHTA, CDR2 FQGNSA. There are 15 residues in the CDR3. Between the trimmed V and J ends, which lost 5 bases and 2 bases, there was a span of 15 bases. CDR3 DNA: TGTGCCAGCAGCATTAGTGGGGCAGCCAACTATGGCTACACCTTC. This codes for CASSISGAANYGYTF.

The chain has TRBV19 and TRBJ1-6, with TRBD1 as a possible D gene (6 bases). The CDR3 totals 13 residues. Germline CDR1 and CDR2: LNHDA and SQIVND (reference sequence). Trimming pared 3 bases from V and 10 bases from J, leaving 10 bases between. DNA for the CDR3: TGTGCCAGTAGTATCCAGGGGACCTCACCCCTCCACTTT. Protein: CASSIQGTSPLHF.

The chain joins TRBV9 to TRBJ2-1; 13 nucleotides agree with TRBD2. J lost 6 bases, V lost 0 bases, and 6 bases had no gene match. This CDR3 is 17 amino acids long. CDR1 is SGDLS, CDR2 YYNGEE, per germline. The CDR3 is CASSVVGTSGGANEQFF. DNA for the CDR3: TGTGCCAGCAGCGTAGTAGGAACTAGCGGGGGGGCCAATGAGCAGTTCTTC.

This clone showed up just a few times. One junction end disagrees with the germline gene, perhaps due to a read error. The chain combines TRBV7-7 with TRBJ2-3; weak D call: TRBD1 (5 bases). Germline V lookup: CDR1 SSHAT, CDR2 FNYEAQ (reference sequence). The CDR3 extends over 15 amino acids. The CDR3 DNA sequence: TGTGCTAGCAGCTTAGGCCCCAAGGGGACAGATACGCAGTATTTT. Protein product: CASSLGPKGTDTQYF.

V usage is TRBV5-4 and J usage is TRBJ2-3, with D maybe TRBD2 (7 bases). Germline V gives CDR1 SGHNT, CDR2 YYREEE (reference sequence). Trimming shortened V by 5 bases and J by 1 base, and 26 bases separated the two germline ends. The CDR3 loop spans 19 amino acids. CDR3 DNA: TGTGCCAGCAGTTCGATGAAAGAACGGGGGGCCACTGGCACAGATACGCAGTATTTT. This encodes CASSSMKERGATGTDTQYF.

The chain couples TRBV25-1 to TRBJ1-2; D is perhaps TRBD1 (5 bases). The CDR3 has 15 amino acids. Germline CDR1 MGHDK, CDR2 SYGVNS. Trimming removed 5 bases at V and 6 bases at J, with 19 bases between. CDR3 DNA sequence: TGTGCCAGCAGTTACGGTCCCCAGGGAACTGATGGCTACACCTTC. Its translation is CASSYGPQGTDGYTF.

This clone came up a few times. The chain employs TRBV7-9 and TRBJ1-4; weak D call: TRBD1 (6 bases). The ends were cut back, 3 bases at V and 8 bases at J, with 16 bases in the middle. This CDR3 is 15 amino acids long. Germline CDR1 and CDR2: SEHNR and FQNEAQ (reference sequence). CDR3 amino acids: CASSLRGAPGEKLFF. As DNA, the CDR3 is TGTGCCAGCAGCTTGCGGGGGGCGCCGGGAGAAAAACTGTTTTTT.

The chain employs TRBV5-1 and TRBJ2-2, with D unclear. Germline CDR1 is SGHRS and CDR2 is YFSETQ. The CDR3 has 16 residues. V shed 0 bases and J shed 6 bases, with 15 bases lying between them. The CDR3 sequence: CASSLAIGATPGELFF. The CDR3 nucleotides read TGCGCCAGCAGCTTGGCCATCGGAGCAACCCCCGGGGAGCTGTTTTTT. The entire variable domain, with the rest obtained from reference TRBV5-1 and TRBJ2-2, is as follows: KAGVTQTPRYLIKTRGQQVTLSCSPISGHRSVSWYQQTPGQGLQFLFEYFSETQRNKGNFPGRFSGRQFSNSRSEMNVSTLELGDSALYLCASSLAIGATPGELFFGEGSRLTVL.

This chain links TRBV6-5 with TRBJ1-1, with no clear D. The CDR3 has 14 amino acids. V shed 7 bases and J shed 4 bases, with 16 bases lying between them. Per the germline V gene, CDR1 is MNHEY and CDR2 is SVGAGI. The CDR3 here is CASNRPDRGTEAFF. Written as DNA, the CDR3 is TGTGCCAGCAATCGGCCAGATCGGGGCACTGAAGCTTTCTTT.

The chain joins TRBV6-5 to TRBJ2-7; no definite D call. CDR1 is MNHEY, CDR2 SVGAGI, per germline. V lost 5 bases to trimming and J lost 6 bases, with 17 bases between them. This CDR3 has 14 amino acids. The CDR3 DNA sequence: TGTGCCAGCAGTGAAAGCCCATCCTTTAGCGAGCAGTACTTC. Residues: CASSESPSFSEQYF.

This clone showed up just once. This chain connects TRBV13 to TRBJ2-5; 14 nucleotides align to TRBD2. The germline gives CDR1 PRHDT, CDR2 FYEKMQ (reference sequence). This CDR3 is built from 19 residues. With 3 bases clipped from V and 4 bases from J, the junction kept 13 bases outside the gene matches. The CDR3 here is CASSLRLAGGQALGETQYF. CDR3 coding DNA: TGTGCCAGCAGCTTGCGACTAGCGGGGGGGCAAGCGTTAGGAGAGACCCAGTACTTC.

V is TRBV6-6 and J is TRBJ2-7; TRBD2 aligns across 10 bases. V lost 2 bases and J lost 3; bases outside the gene matches: 7. Germline V gene lookup returns CDR1 MNHNY and CDR2 SVGAGI (reference sequence). The CDR3 runs to 16 residues. CDR3 coding DNA: TGTGCCAGCAGTTACCCCACTAGCGGGGCTTTCTACGAGCAGTACTTC. Translated: CASSYPTSGAFYEQYF.

V usage is TRBV10-3 and J usage is TRBJ2-2, with TRBD1 identical over 7 bases. The germline gives CDR1 ENHRY, CDR2 SYGVKD. The junction had 9 bases not matched to a gene; V was cut back by 6 bases and J by 5 bases. This CDR3 contains 15 residues. CDR3 amino acids: CAIRANDRATGELFF. As DNA, the CDR3 is TGTGCCATCAGGGCTAACGACAGGGCTACCGGGGAGCTGTTTTTT.